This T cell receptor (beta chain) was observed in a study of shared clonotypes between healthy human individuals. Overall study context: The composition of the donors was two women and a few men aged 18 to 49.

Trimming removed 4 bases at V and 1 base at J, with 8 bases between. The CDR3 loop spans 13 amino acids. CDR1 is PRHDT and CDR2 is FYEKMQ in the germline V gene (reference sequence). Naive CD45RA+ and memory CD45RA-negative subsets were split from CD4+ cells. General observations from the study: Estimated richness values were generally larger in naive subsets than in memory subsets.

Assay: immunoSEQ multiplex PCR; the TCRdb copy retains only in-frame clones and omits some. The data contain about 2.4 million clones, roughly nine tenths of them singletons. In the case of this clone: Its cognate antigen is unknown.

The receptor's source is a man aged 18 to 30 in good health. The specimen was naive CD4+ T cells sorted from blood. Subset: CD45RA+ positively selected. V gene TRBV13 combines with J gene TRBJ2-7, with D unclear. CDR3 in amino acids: CASSYTNSYEQYF. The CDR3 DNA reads TGTGCCAGCAGCTACACTAATTCCTACGAGCAGTACTTC.